Listed below are T cell receptor beta chains from one sample, sequenced in a study of graft-versus-host responses after intestinal transplantation. Sequencing used immunoSEQ multiplex PCR; TCRdb keeps in-frame clones, though not all of them. The sample consists of fewer than 95,000 clones, about 94% of them appearing once. Antigens of these TCRs are unknown. The specimen was unstimulated CD4+ T cells sorted from spleen or lymph node cells, collected before transplant. The receptor source for this set is a human donor who was the organ donor for an intestinal transplant. Each CDR3 is given with its conserved first and last residue. Each record gives: V gene, D gene, J gene, clone size, CDR3 DNA, CDR3 protein. D genes are given only for firm matches. The size entry is marked missing in some rows and otherwise reads once, few, many or a size class.

v_gene: TRBV5-1; d_gene: .; j_gene: TRBJ1-2; abundance: .; CDR3nt: TGCGCCAGCAGTCTCGTTGGGTTCGCCGCGGGGGGCTACACCTTC; CDR3aa: CASSLVGFAAGGYTF
v_gene: TRBV28; d_gene: .; j_gene: TRBJ1-2; abundance: .; CDR3nt: TGTGCCAGCAAGTCACGGGCAGCCAACAATGGCTACACCTTC; CDR3aa: CASKSRAANNGYTF
v_gene: TRBV6-1; d_gene: TRBD1; j_gene: TRBJ1-1; abundance: few; CDR3nt: TGTGCCAGCAGTGAACCCGGGACAGGGACGACTGAAGCTTTCTTT; CDR3aa: CASSEPGTGTTEAFF
v_gene: TRBV29-1; d_gene: TRBD2; j_gene: TRBJ2-5; abundance: .; CDR3nt: TGCAGCGTTGTTGGCGGGGGGGCCGGGGAGACCCAGTACTTC; CDR3aa: CSVVGGGAGETQYF
v_gene: TRBV5-4; d_gene: .; j_gene: TRBJ2-7; abundance: .; CDR3nt: TGTGCCAGCAGCGGCAGACATGTCTACGAGCAGTACTTC; CDR3aa: CASSGRHVYEQYF
v_gene: TRBV4-1; d_gene: .; j_gene: TRBJ1-4; abundance: .; CDR3nt: TGCGCCAGCAGCCAATTATGGGGATTCGGAGGGAATGAAAAACTGTTTTTT; CDR3aa: CASSQLWGFGGNEKLFF
v_gene: TRBV4-1; d_gene: TRBD2; j_gene: TRBJ2-7; abundance: .; CDR3nt: TGCGCCAGCAGCCAAGATTCTCATAGCGGGTTAGGCGAGCAGTACTTC; CDR3aa: CASSQDSHSGLGEQYF
v_gene: TRBV28; d_gene: TRBD1; j_gene: TRBJ2-7; abundance: .; CDR3nt: TGTGCCAGCAGTTCAGAGACAGGGGCCGGGGGAGAGCAGTACTTC; CDR3aa: CASSSETGAGGEQYF
v_gene: TRBV9; d_gene: TRBD1; j_gene: TRBJ1-2; abundance: .; CDR3nt: TGTGCCAGCAGCGTAGCATCGACAGGGGGCATCTATGGCTACACCTTC; CDR3aa: CASSVASTGGIYGYTF
v_gene: TRBV6-1; d_gene: .; j_gene: TRBJ2-1; abundance: .; CDR3nt: TGTGCCAGCAATAACAGGGAAGGCTACAATCAGCAGTTCTTC; CDR3aa: CASNNREGYNQQFF
v_gene: TRBV6-1; d_gene: .; j_gene: TRBJ1-1; abundance: few; CDR3nt: TGTGCCAGCAGTGTAGGGGGTGCTATGAACACTGAAGCTTTCTTT; CDR3aa: CASSVGGAMNTEAFF
v_gene: TRBV11-2; d_gene: .; j_gene: TRBJ2-7; abundance: .; CDR3nt: TGTGCCAGCAGCTTAGTGCCAGGGGTCCGCTACGAGCAGTACTTC; CDR3aa: CASSLVPGVRYEQYF
v_gene: TRBV10-3; d_gene: .; j_gene: TRBJ2-3; abundance: .; CDR3nt: TGTGCCATCAGTTTAGCGGAGGGGTCAGATACGCAGTATTTT; CDR3aa: CAISLAEGSDTQYF
v_gene: TRBV21-1; d_gene: .; j_gene: TRBJ1-1; abundance: .; CDR3nt: TGTGCCAGCAACCCCCCGAGAGAGGGGCCACGGAGGGACACTGAAGCTTTCTTT; CDR3aa: CASNPPREGPRRDTEAFF
v_gene: TRBV10-2; d_gene: .; j_gene: TRBJ1-1; abundance: .; CDR3nt: TGCGCCAGCAATAGGCAGACGAACACTGAAGCTTTCTTT; CDR3aa: CASNRQTNTEAFF
v_gene: TRBV5-4; d_gene: .; j_gene: TRBJ1-2; abundance: .; CDR3nt: TGTGCCAGCAGCTTCCAGGGGAACTATGGCTACACCTTC; CDR3aa: CASSFQGNYGYTF
v_gene: TRBV13; d_gene: TRBD1; j_gene: TRBJ1-2; abundance: .; CDR3nt: TGTGCCAGCAGCTTACGGACAGGGGATGGCTACACCTTC; CDR3aa: CASSLRTGDGYTF
v_gene: TRBV19; d_gene: TRBD2; j_gene: TRBJ2-1; abundance: .; CDR3nt: TGTGCCAGTAGTACCCGAACCCTCAGGACTAGCGGGGGGGCTTACAATGAGCAGTTCTTC; CDR3aa: CASSTRTLRTSGGAYNEQFF
v_gene: TRBV27; d_gene: TRBD1; j_gene: TRBJ2-7; abundance: .; CDR3nt: TGTGCCAGCAGGCAAAACAGGGGCATCTCCTACGAGCAGTACTTC; CDR3aa: CASRQNRGISYEQYF
v_gene: TRBV14; d_gene: TRBD2; j_gene: TRBJ2-7; abundance: .; CDR3nt: TGTGCCAGCAGCCAGCGGGGGGCTTACGAGCAGTACTTC; CDR3aa: CASSQRGAYEQYF
v_gene: TRBV4-3; d_gene: .; j_gene: TRBJ2-1; abundance: .; CDR3nt: TGCGCCAGCAGCCCTGCGGGCGCCAACCACGGTGAGCAGTTCTTC; CDR3aa: CASSPAGANHGEQFF
v_gene: TRBV5-1; d_gene: .; j_gene: TRBJ1-4; abundance: .; CDR3nt: TGCGCCAGCAGCTTGGACGGGACGGTCCATGAAAAACTGTTTTTT; CDR3aa: CASSLDGTVHEKLFF
v_gene: TRBV6-5; d_gene: .; j_gene: TRBJ1-1; abundance: .; CDR3nt: TGTGCCAGCAGTGGGGTTAGACCGAACACTGAAGCTTTCTTT; CDR3aa: CASSGVRPNTEAFF
v_gene: TRBV28; d_gene: .; j_gene: TRBJ2-7; abundance: .; CDR3nt: TGTGCCAGCAGTCCCCCCCAGACAGGACAGATCAGCTCCTACGAGCAGTACTTC; CDR3aa: CASSPPQTGQISSYEQYF
v_gene: TRBV28; d_gene: .; j_gene: TRBJ1-1; abundance: .; CDR3nt: TGTGCCAGCCACAGTCTAAACCCATTTGAAGCTTTCTTT; CDR3aa: CASHSLNPFEAFF
v_gene: TRBV5-1; d_gene: TRBD1; j_gene: TRBJ2-7; abundance: .; CDR3nt: TGCGCCAGCAGCTTGCGGCAGGGGGATGGCGAGCAGTACTTC; CDR3aa: CASSLRQGDGEQYF
v_gene: TRBV7-6; d_gene: TRBD2; j_gene: TRBJ2-5; abundance: .; CDR3nt: TGTGCCAGCAGCAACGGGGGGTCGCTTGGAGAGACCCAGTACTTC; CDR3aa: CASSNGGSLGETQYF
v_gene: TRBV11-3; d_gene: .; j_gene: TRBJ2-5; abundance: .; CDR3nt: TGTGCCAGCAGCTTAGAAGGGGAGTTCAAGACCCAGTACTTC; CDR3aa: CASSLEGEFKTQYF
v_gene: TRBV19; d_gene: .; j_gene: TRBJ2-5; abundance: .; CDR3nt: TGTGCCAGTAGTAAGTTGGGGGTAGCGCAAGAGACCCAGTACTTC; CDR3aa: CASSKLGVAQETQYF
v_gene: TRBV5-5; d_gene: .; j_gene: TRBJ2-5; abundance: .; CDR3nt: TGTGCCAGCAGCTTGAAAGGAGATCAAGAGACCCAGTACTTC; CDR3aa: CASSLKGDQETQYF
v_gene: TRBV6-6; d_gene: .; j_gene: TRBJ1-6; abundance: .; CDR3nt: TGTGCCAGCTGTACCATATATAATTCACCCCTCCACTTT; CDR3aa: CASCTIYNSPLHF
v_gene: TRBV7-2; d_gene: TRBD1; j_gene: TRBJ2-3; abundance: .; CDR3nt: TGTGCCACGGGACAGGGGATCGACACAGATACGCAGTATTTT; CDR3aa: CATGQGIDTDTQYF
v_gene: TRBV5-4; d_gene: .; j_gene: TRBJ2-2; abundance: .; CDR3nt: TGTGCCAGCAGCGCCGCCGGGGAGCTGTTTTTT; CDR3aa: CASSAAGELFF
v_gene: TRBV7-9; d_gene: .; j_gene: TRBJ1-5; abundance: .; CDR3nt: TGTGCCAGCAGCCTCTCCCCCCAAACCCCCCAGCATTTT; CDR3aa: CASSLSPQTPQHF
v_gene: TRBV6-1; d_gene: .; j_gene: TRBJ1-2; abundance: .; CDR3nt: TGTGCCAGCAGGCCTGGGCTCAAAGGCTACACCTTC; CDR3aa: CASRPGLKGYTF
v_gene: TRBV6-4; d_gene: TRBD2; j_gene: TRBJ2-1; abundance: few; CDR3nt: TGTGCCAGCAGCAAAGAGGTAGCGGGGCTTGAGCAGTTCTTC; CDR3aa: CASSKEVAGLEQFF
v_gene: TRBV4-1; d_gene: .; j_gene: TRBJ1-6; abundance: .; CDR3nt: TGCGCCAGCAGCCAAGCTAAGACAGAGCCTAATTCACCCCTCCACTTT; CDR3aa: CASSQAKTEPNSPLHF
v_gene: TRBV19; d_gene: TRBD1; j_gene: TRBJ2-7; abundance: .; CDR3nt: TGTGCCAGTAGTCTCCTTAATTCGGGACAGATCTACGAGCAGTACTTC; CDR3aa: CASSLLNSGQIYEQYF
v_gene: TRBV10-3; d_gene: TRBD1; j_gene: TRBJ1-6; abundance: .; CDR3nt: TGTGCCATCAGTGAGCCGGGTTGGTCAGGGGGCGGTTCGGGTTCACCCCTCCACTTT; CDR3aa: CAISEPGWSGGGSGSPLHF
v_gene: TRBV6-6; d_gene: TRBD2; j_gene: TRBJ2-7; abundance: .; CDR3nt: TGTGCCAGCAGTTACAGGGTGGCTAGCGGGGGGTACGAGCAGTACTTC; CDR3aa: CASSYRVASGGYEQYF
v_gene: TRBV19; d_gene: .; j_gene: TRBJ1-3; abundance: .; CDR3nt: TGTGCCAGCGACGGGAGGGGAAACACCATATATTTT; CDR3aa: CASDGRGNTIYF
v_gene: TRBV4-2; d_gene: TRBD1; j_gene: TRBJ1-6; abundance: .; CDR3nt: TGTGCCAGCAGCCCGGACAGGGACTATAATTCACCCCTCCACTTT; CDR3aa: CASSPDRDYNSPLHF
v_gene: TRBV5-6; d_gene: TRBD2; j_gene: TRBJ2-2; abundance: .; CDR3nt: TGTGCCAGCAGCTTGGCCCCCGCGGGGGAAACCGGGGAGCTGTTTTTT; CDR3aa: CASSLAPAGETGELFF
v_gene: TRBV6-1; d_gene: .; j_gene: TRBJ1-2; abundance: .; CDR3nt: TGTGCCAGCAGCGCCAATTTAAGGGGCTACACCTTC; CDR3aa: CASSANLRGYTF
v_gene: TRBV18; d_gene: .; j_gene: TRBJ1-3; abundance: .; CDR3nt: TGTGCCAGCTCACCTAGACAACAAACTGGAAACACCATATATTTT; CDR3aa: CASSPRQQTGNTIYF